This T cell receptor beta chain is from a study of T cell repertoires in cytomegalovirus infection. This clonotype has ten or more counts. TCRdb called the reads again in MiXCR, with one record for every CDR3 protein. The sample lists roughly 76,000 distinct CDR3 sequences, 3.7% occurring once. The CDR3 sequence is 13 residues long. Germline CDR1 is MDHEN and CDR2 is SYDVKM. V trimming: 3 bases; J trimming: 5 bases; junction bases outside the gene matches: 2. The J gene is TRBJ1-2, the V gene TRBV28, with 8 bases identical to TRBD1. The TCR comes from a human donor in good health (CMV status not recorded). Some clones in this sample may be carry-over from other donors' samples. The sequenced material came from PBMCs. As DNA, the CDR3 is TGTGCCAGCAGTTTTCGACAGGGGTATGGCTACACCTTC. Translation gives CASSFRQGYGYTF.